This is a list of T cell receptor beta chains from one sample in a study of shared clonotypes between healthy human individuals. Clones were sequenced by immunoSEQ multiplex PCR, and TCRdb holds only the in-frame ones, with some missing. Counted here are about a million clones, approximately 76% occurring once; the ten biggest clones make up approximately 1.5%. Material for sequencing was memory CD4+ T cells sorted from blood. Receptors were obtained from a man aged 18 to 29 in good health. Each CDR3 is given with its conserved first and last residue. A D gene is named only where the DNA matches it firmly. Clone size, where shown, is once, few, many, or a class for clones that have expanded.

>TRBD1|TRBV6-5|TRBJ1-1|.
CASRTGKGTEAFF
TGTGCCAGCAGGACAGGGAAAGGGACTGAAGCTTTCTTT
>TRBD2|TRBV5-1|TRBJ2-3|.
CASSLPAGASDTQYF
TGCGCCAGCAGCTTGCCAGCGGGGGCCTCAGATACGCAGTATTTT
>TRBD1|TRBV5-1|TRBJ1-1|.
CASSWNDRATEAFF
TGCGCCAGCAGCTGGAATGACAGGGCCACTGAAGCTTTCTTT
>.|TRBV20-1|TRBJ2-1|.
CSALLREWQFF
TGCAGTGCTCTTCTCCGGGAATGGCAGTTCTTC
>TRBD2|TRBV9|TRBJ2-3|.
CASSPRTSGSTDTQYF
TGTGCCAGCAGCCCCCGGACTAGCGGGAGCACAGATACGCAGTATTTT
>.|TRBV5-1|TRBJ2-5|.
CASSLASTVEETQYF
TGCGCCAGCAGCTTGGCCAGTACGGTTGAAGAGACCCAGTACTTC
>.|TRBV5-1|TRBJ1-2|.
CASSPEWGTNGYTF
TGCGCCAGCAGCCCGGAGTGGGGGACGAATGGCTACACCTTC
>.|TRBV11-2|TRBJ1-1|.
CASSMGRYTEAFF
TGTGCCAGCAGCATGGGGCGGTATACTGAAGCTTTCTTT
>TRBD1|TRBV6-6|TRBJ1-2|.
CASSYSTGGTGYTF
TGTGCCAGCAGTTATTCTACAGGGGGCACTGGCTACACCTTC
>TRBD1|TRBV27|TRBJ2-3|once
CASSSRDRERDTQYF
TGTGCCAGCAGTTCAAGGGACAGGGAGCGGGATACGCAGTATTTT
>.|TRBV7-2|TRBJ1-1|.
CASRVMNTEAFF
TGTGCCAGCAGGGTCATGAACACTGAAGCTTTCTTT
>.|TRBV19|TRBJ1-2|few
CASSPRDARAGYTF
TGTGCCAGTAGTCCACGGGACGCTCGGGCCGGCTACACCTTC
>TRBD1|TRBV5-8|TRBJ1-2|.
CASSFRTGVAYGYTF
TGTGCCAGCAGCTTTCGGACAGGGGTGGCCTATGGCTACACCTTC
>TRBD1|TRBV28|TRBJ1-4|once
CASSLHEQGGEKLFF
TGTGCCAGCAGTTTACACGAACAGGGGGGTGAAAAACTGTTTTTT
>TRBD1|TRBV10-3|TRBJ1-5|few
CAIKDGTGDAQPQHF
TGTGCCATCAAGGATGGGACAGGGGACGCTCAGCCCCAGCATTTT
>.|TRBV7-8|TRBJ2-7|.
CASSLDVSYEQYF
TGTGCCAGCAGCTTAGACGTTTCGTATGAGCAGTACTTC
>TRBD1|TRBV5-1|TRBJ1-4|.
CASAPGQRNEKLFF
TGCGCCAGCGCACCGGGACAGCGAAATGAAAAACTGTTTTTT
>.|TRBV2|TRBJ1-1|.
CASRGTPNTEAFF
TGTGCCAGCAGGGGGACACCTAACACTGAAGCTTTCTTT
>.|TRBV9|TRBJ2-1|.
CASSVAAGAGYNEQFF
TGTGCCAGCAGCGTAGCAGCTGGAGCAGGCTACAATGAGCAGTTCTTC
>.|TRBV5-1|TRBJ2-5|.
CASSDLLGEETQYF
TGCGCCAGCAGCGATCTACTCGGGGAGGAGACCCAGTACTTC
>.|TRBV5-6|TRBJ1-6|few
CASSRVYYNSPLHF
TGTGCCAGCAGCCGGGTGTACTATAATTCACCCCTCCACTTT
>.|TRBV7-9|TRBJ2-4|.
CASRQGLGGQYF
TGTGCCAGCAGACAGGGACTGGGTGGCCAGTACTTC
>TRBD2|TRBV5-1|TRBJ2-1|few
CASSVRTSGSNEQFF
TGCGCCAGCAGCGTACGGACTAGCGGGAGCAATGAGCAGTTCTTC